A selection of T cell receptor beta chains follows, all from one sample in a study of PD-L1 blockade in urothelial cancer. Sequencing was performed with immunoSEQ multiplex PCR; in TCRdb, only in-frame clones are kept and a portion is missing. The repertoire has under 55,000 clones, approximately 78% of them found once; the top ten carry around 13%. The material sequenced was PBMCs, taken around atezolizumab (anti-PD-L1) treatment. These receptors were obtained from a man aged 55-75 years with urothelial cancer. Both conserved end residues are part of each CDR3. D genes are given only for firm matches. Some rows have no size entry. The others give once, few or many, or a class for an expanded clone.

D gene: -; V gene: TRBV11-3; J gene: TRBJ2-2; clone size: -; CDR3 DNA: TGTGCCAGCAGCCCGGACAGCCTTGGGAACACCGGGGAGCTGTTTTTT; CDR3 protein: CASSPDSLGNTGELFF
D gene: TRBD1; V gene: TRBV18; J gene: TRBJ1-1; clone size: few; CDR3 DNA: TGTGCCAGCTCACCAGACCCAGGGGGCGTAACTGAAGCTTTCTTT; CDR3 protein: CASSPDPGGVTEAFF
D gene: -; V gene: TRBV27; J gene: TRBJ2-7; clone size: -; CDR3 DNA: TGTGCCAGCAGTACGTACTTCGGCTACGAGCAGTACTTC; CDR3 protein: CASSTYFGYEQYF
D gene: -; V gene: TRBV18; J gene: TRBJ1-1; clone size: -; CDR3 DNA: TGTGCCAGCTCCCCGGTGGGGGGGGTGAACACTGAAGCTTTCTTT; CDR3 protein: CASSPVGGVNTEAFF
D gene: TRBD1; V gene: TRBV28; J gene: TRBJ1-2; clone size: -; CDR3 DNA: TGTGCCAGCAGTTTTCCCGGGACAGGGAGTTTTGGCTACACCTTC; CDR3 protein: CASSFPGTGSFGYTF
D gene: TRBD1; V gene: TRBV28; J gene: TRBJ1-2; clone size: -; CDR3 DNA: TGTGCCTGCAGATCTGGCAGGGGGCTGGATGGCTACACCTTC; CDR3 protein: CACRSGRGLDGYTF
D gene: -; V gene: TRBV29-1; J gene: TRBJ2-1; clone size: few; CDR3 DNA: TGCAGCGTTGAGAGAGGGAGTTCCTACAATGAGCAGTTCTTC; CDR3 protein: CSVERGSSYNEQFF
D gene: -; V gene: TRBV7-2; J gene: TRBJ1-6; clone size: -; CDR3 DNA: TGTGCCAGCAGCGCCGTAACAGGGTCTGGAGGTTCACCCCTCCACTTT; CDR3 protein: CASSAVTGSGGSPLHF
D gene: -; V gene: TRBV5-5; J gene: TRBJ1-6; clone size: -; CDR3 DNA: TGTGCCAGCAGCCCCGTGGGGGGTTCACCCCTCCACTTT; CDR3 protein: CASSPVGGSPLHF
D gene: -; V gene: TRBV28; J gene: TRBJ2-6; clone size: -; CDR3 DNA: TGTGCCAGCAGTCGAATACAGAACTCTGGGGCCAACGTCCTGACTTTC; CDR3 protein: CASSRIQNSGANVLTF
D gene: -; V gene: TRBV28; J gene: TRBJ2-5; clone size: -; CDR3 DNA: TGTGCCAGCCACACCGGGCCACTGGGGGGGACCCAGTACTTC; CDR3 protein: CASHTGPLGGTQYF
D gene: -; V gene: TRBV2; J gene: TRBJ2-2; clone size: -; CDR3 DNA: TGTGCCAGCCGGGAGGGGGCCACGGGCACCGGGGAGCTGTTTTTT; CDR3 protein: CASREGATGTGELFF
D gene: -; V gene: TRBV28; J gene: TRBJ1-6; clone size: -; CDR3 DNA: TGTGCCAGCAGTTTGTTCGGCAGCGGCCTCCACTTT; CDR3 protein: CASSLFGSGLHF
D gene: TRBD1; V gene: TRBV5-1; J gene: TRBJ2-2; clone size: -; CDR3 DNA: TGCGCCAGCAGCTTGACAGGGGTGAACACCGGGGAGCTGTTTTTT; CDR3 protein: CASSLTGVNTGELFF
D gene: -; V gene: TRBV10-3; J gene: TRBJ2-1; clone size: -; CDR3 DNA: TGTGCCATCGGAGATAGCGCGAGTGTTGATAATGAGCAGTTCTTC; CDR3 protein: CAIGDSASVDNEQFF
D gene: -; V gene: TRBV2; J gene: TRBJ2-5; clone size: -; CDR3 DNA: TGTGCCAGCAGCGCGGACTCCCAGGTGGCCCAGTACTTC; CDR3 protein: CASSADSQVAQYF
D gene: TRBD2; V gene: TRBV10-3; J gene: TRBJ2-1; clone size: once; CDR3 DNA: TGTGCCATCAGAGCTAGCGGGAGTGCCTACAATGAGCAGTTCTTC; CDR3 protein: CAIRASGSAYNEQFF
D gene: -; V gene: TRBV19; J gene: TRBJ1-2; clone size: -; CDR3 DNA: TGTGCCAGTAGTAACGACAGATCCTATGGCTACACCTTC; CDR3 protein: CASSNDRSYGYTF
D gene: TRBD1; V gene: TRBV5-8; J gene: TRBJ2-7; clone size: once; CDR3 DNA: TGTGCCAGCAGACAGGGGGACCCCTCCGTCGAGCAGTACTTC; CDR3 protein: CASRQGDPSVEQYF
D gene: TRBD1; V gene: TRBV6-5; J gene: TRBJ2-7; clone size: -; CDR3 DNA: TGTGCCAGCAGGTACACACCGGGACAGGGGGTCTGGGAGCAGTACTTC; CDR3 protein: CASRYTPGQGVWEQYF
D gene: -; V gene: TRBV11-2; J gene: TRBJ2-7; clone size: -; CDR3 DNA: TGTGCCAGCAGCTTAATTGAGGAGACAGGTCTCTACGAGCAGTACTTC; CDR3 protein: CASSLIEETGLYEQYF
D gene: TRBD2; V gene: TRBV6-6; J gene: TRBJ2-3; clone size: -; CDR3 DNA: TGTGCCAGCACCCCGGGACTAGCGGGAGATACGCAGTATTTT; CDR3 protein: CASTPGLAGDTQYF
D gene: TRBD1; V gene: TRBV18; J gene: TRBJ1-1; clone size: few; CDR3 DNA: TGTGCCAGCTCGCTTCAGGGGGCTAGGAACACTGAAGCTTTCTTT; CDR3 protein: CASSLQGARNTEAFF
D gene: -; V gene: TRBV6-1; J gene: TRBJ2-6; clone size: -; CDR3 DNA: TGTGCCAGCAGTGAATTAGGAGTTTCTGGGGCCAACGTCCTGACTTTC; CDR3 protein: CASSELGVSGANVLTF
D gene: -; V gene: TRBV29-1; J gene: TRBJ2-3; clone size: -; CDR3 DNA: TGCAGCGCCCAGGCGAATACGGGCACAGATACGCAGTATTTT; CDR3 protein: CSAQANTGTDTQYF
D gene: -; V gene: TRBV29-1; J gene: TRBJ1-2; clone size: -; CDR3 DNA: TGCAGCGGTCAGGGGAGTGATGGCTACACCTTC; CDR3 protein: CSGQGSDGYTF
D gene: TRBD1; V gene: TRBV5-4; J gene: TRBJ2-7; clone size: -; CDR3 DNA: TGTGCCAGCAGCCCCGCCGGGACAGGCTACGAGCAGTACTTC; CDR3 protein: CASSPAGTGYEQYF
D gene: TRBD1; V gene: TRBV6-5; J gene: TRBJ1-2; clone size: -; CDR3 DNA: TGTGCCACCACCCTCTACAGGGGGCAGAATGGCTACACCTTC; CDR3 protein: CATTLYRGQNGYTF
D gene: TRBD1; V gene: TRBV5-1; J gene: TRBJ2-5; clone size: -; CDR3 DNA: TGCGCCAGCAGCTCGGGGGACAGGGTGGGGACCCAGTACTTC; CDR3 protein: CASSSGDRVGTQYF
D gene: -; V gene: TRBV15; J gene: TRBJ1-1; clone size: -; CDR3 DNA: TGTGCCACCAGCAGAGCCGGGATAGGCGCTGAAGCTTTCTTT; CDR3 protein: CATSRAGIGAEAFF
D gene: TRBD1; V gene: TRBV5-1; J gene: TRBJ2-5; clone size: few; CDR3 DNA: TGCGCCAGCAGGAACGGACAGGGGGGAGAGACCCAGTACTTC; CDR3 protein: CASRNGQGGETQYF
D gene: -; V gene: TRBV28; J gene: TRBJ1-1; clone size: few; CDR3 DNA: TGTGCCAGCAGCACCGGACAGAAGAACACTGAAGCTTTCTTT; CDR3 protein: CASSTGQKNTEAFF
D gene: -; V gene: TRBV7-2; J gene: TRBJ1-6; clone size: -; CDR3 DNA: TGTGCCAGCAGCTCCGGCCTCGGGAGCGCGTTCGTTTCACCCCTCCACTTT; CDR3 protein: CASSSGLGSAFVSPLHF
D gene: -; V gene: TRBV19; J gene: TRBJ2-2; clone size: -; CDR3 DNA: TGTGCCAGTAGGCGAATAACGAACACCGGGGAGCTGTTTTTT; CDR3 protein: CASRRITNTGELFF
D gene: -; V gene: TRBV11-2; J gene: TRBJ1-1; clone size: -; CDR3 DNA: TGTGCCAGCAGCTTAGCCGGGATGAACACTGAAGCTTTCTTT; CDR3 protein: CASSLAGMNTEAFF
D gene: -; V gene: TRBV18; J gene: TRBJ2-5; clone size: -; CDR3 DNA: TGTGCCAGCTCACCACTGGGAAGGGAGAGCCAAGAGACCCAGTACTTC; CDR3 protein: CASSPLGRESQETQYF
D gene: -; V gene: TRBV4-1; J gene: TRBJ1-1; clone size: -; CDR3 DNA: TGCGCCAGCAGCCAACCTTCAAGGAGGGGCCCCGGGGACACTGAAGCTTTCTTT; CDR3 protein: CASSQPSRRGPGDTEAFF
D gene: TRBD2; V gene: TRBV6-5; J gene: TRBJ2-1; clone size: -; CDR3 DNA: TGTGCCAGCAGCGGACTAGCCTCCTACAATGAGCAGTTCTTC; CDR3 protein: CASSGLASYNEQFF
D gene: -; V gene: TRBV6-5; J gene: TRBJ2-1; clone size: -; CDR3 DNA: TGTGCCAGCAGTCTTACGGACGGGAACTACAATGAGCAGTTCTTC; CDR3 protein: CASSLTDGNYNEQFF
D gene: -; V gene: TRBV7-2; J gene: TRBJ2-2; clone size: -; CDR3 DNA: TGTGCCAGCAGCTTAGGCGGGGTGAACACCGGGGAGCTGTTTTTT; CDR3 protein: CASSLGGVNTGELFF
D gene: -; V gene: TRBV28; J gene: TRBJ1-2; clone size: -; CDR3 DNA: TGTGCCAGCATTCAGACACCTAACTATGGCTACACCTTC; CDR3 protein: CASIQTPNYGYTF